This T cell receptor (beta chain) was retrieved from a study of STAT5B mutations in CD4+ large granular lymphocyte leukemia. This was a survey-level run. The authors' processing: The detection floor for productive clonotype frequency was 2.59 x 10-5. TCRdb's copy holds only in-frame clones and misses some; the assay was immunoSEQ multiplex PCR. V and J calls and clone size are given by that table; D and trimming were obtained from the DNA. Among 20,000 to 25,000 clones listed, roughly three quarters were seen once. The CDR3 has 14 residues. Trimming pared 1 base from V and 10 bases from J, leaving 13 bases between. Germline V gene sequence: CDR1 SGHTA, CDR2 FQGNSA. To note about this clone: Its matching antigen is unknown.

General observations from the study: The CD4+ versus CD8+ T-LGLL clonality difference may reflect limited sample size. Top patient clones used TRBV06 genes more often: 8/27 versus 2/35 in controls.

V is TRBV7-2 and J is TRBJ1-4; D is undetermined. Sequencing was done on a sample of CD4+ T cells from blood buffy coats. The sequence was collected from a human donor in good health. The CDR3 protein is CASSLGAGPPKLFF. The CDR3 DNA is TGTGCCAGCAGCTTAGGGGCAGGACCACCAAAACTGTTTTTT. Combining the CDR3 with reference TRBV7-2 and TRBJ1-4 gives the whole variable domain GAGVSQSPSNKVTEKGKDVELRCDPISGHTALYWYRQSLGQGLEFLIYFQGNSAPDKSGLPSDRFSAERTGGSVSTLTIQRTQQEDSAVYLCASSLGAGPPKLFFGSGTQLSVL.